This T cell receptor (beta chain) was recovered during a study of memory CD4+ T cells and cytomegalovirus serostatus (dated by TCRdb to between 2019 and 2020). For the study in its entirety: The cohort included roughly 33 healthy adults from Belgium, of whom 9 were CMV seropositive and approximately 25 were CMV seronegative. CD4+ memory TCRbeta repertoires of a Belgian cohort with known cytomegalovirus serostatus were sequenced in order to replicate a published TCR-based CMV serostatus classifier.

Genomic DNA was extracted from sorted cells with the Quick-DNA Microprep Kit. Amplification of TCRbeta DNA was done with the immunoSEQ hsTCRbeta kit, following the protocol from the manufacturer. TCRbeta libraries were sequenced on an Illumina MiSeq instrument. In the source study's methods: Once out-of-frame sequences had been removed, 2 million to 2.5 million distinct TCRbeta sequences were left, which works out to an average of about 66,813 per individual. Each individual was scored using the number of 150 to 200 previously reported CMV-associated TCRbeta sequences that the individual carried and the total number of productive distinct TCRbeta sequences. A beta-binomial model was reimplemented in Python, and scikit-learn random forests with default parameters were trained on data from the US cohort. Classifier performance on the Belgian cohort was reported as the median AUC with percentile confidence intervals calculated over 10,000 bootstrap iterations. What TCRdb holds here is the immuneACCESS table cut down to in-frame rearrangements. Part of the clones is not present; checked against another copy, under half of the missing clones reflect an unresolved V gene, and the others are unexplained. V and J calls and clone size are given by that table; D and trimming were obtained from the DNA. The sample yields over 40,000 clones; approximately 81% were counted once. In total, the top ten clones hold 1.2% of the sample.

The paper as a whole reports these results and caveats: Only CD4+CD45RO+ memory cells were sequenced, in contrast to the original study, which included naive and memory CD4+ and CD8+ populations. The results were interpreted as suggesting that the CMV-associated TCR signature is mostly present in the CD4+ memory repertoire. CMV serostatus prediction reached a median bootstrapped AUC of roughly 0.95 with the original framework and 0.85 to 0.91 with a US-trained random forest. Of 150 to 200 previously reported CMV-associated TCRbeta sequences, around 70 appeared in the CD4+ memory repertoires, each in one to five individuals. The original-framework classifier achieved a median bootstrapped AUC of approximately 0.96 with a 95% CI of 0.76-1.00 on the Belgian cohort.

A FACSAria II was used to sort memory CD4+ T cells, defined as single viable CD3+CD4+CD8-CD45RO+ cells. To determine CMV serostatus, a Roche Elecsys assay was used that detects serum IgG against CMV pp150, pp28, p38 and p52. Once the samples were thawed, total CD4+ T cells were enriched through positive selection using CD4 magnetic microbeads. The samples came from a different study that was designed specifically to examine the CD4+ T cell memory repertoire. Peripheral blood mononuclear cells were isolated and cryopreserved according to standard operating procedures, and serum was kept at -80 degrees C. CD3-PerCP (BW264/56), CD4-APC (RPA-T4), CD45RO-PE (UCHT1) and CD8-Pacific Orange (3B5) antibodies were used for staining, and non-viable cells were excluded with Sytox blue. Reading the germline V gene gives CDR1 SNHLY and CDR2 FYNNEI. The CDR3 starts with the cysteine, ends with the phenylalanine, and has 16 residues. The read is trimmed to its CDR3 DNA, 48 bases read in frame from base 1. V and J are trimmed by 6 bases and 5 bases, and the gene matches miss 13 bases of the junction.

Concerning this clone: It has no known antigen specificity. No quality values exist for individual bases; no much larger clone is one base distant.

The chain couples TRBV2 to TRBJ2-5, with 9 junctional bases fitting TRBD2. The TCR originated in an adult in good health and CMV-seropositive. Sequences were obtained from memory CD4+ T cells from blood. The CDR3 loop reads CASRDKRGAVWETQYF. The DNA is TGTGCCAGCAGGGATAAGCGGGGGGCCGTGTGGGAGACCCAGTACTTC.